This T cell receptor (beta chain) was sequenced during a study of human T cells and chemical hapten exposure. The starting material, unfractionated whole blood, was used for total RNA extraction. Comment on this clonotype: The antigen remains undetermined.

Trimming left V 1 base short and J 3 bases short, with 5 bases between. The CDR3 sequence is 13 residues long. Germline-derived CDR1 and CDR2 are SGHAT and FQNNGV. The study used a library that attached unique molecular identifiers to individual cDNA molecules. Study processing details: Counts of TCRs in each sample centred on a median of approximately 96,000 and extended from around 25,000 to 690,000. One entry per CDR3 protein results from TCRdb running MiXCR on the reads. The V and J calls follow TCRdb's processing rather than the paper's. The repertoire holds more than 100,000 distinct CDR3 sequences, with 6.5% to 10% as singletons. The study's findings and limits: DPC sensitization produced no change in TCRs with frequency above 1 in 1000.

The sequence came from a human donor in good health. Some clones in this sample may be carry-over from other donors' samples. This chain connects TRBV11-2 to TRBJ2-3, with no clear D. The specimen was whole blood. The CDR3 DNA is TGTGCCAGCAGCTTAGGCCAGACAGATACGCAGTATTTT. Protein product: CASSLGQTDTQYF.